This T cell receptor beta chain is drawn from a study of human T cells and chemical hapten exposure. Using its own MiXCR run on the RACE reads, TCRdb lists one record per CDR3 protein. Of some 340,000 distinct CDR3 sequences in the sample, roughly 6.9% were seen once. J was trimmed by 11 bases and V by 6 bases; bases with no gene match: 13. The CDR3 runs 14 residues. Germline V gives CDR1 DFQATT, CDR2 SNEGSKA (reference sequence). Time point in this sample: patch test 1, 2 weeks after DPC sensitization. Treatment denoted: therapeutic diphenylcyclopropenone sensitization with weekly scalp DPC. There are a few counts of this clonotype.

The sequences come from whole blood, collected in connection with sensitization to the hapten diphenylcyclopropenone (DPC). V gene TRBV20-1 combines with J gene TRBJ1-6, with 7 bases matching TRBD1. The clonotype comes from a young woman with alopecia areata. Some clones in this sample may be carry-over from other donors' samples. Here the CDR3 reads CSATRQGGYAPLHF. The CDR3, as DNA: TGCAGTGCCACAAGGCAGGGGGGGTATGCACCCCTCCACTTT.